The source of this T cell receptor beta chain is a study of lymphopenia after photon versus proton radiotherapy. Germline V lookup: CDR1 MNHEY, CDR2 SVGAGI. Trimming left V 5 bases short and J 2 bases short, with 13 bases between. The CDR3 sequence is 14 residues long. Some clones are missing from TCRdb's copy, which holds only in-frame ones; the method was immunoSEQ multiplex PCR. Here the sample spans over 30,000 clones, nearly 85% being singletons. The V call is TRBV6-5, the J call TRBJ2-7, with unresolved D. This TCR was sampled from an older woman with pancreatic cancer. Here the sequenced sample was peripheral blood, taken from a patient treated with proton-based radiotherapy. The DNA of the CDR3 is TGTGCCAGCAGTACCCCTGGCAAAGCCTACGAGCAGTACTTC. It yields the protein CASSTPGKAYEQYF.